The sequence of this T cell receptor (beta chain) was determined in a study of blood T cell repertoires in COVID-19. Looking at the study overall: Acute and convalescent COVID-19 samples came from the United States, Italy and Spain.

CDR3 length: 15 amino acids. Germline CDR1 reads SGHAT; CDR2 reads FQNNGV. V gave up 6 bases and J gave up 0 bases; unmatched junction bases: 4. This clone was detected once. In the original workflow: Amplification of reference gene primers was used by the study to estimate nucleated cell counts. Clones were read by immunoSEQ multiplex PCR, and TCRdb kept only the in-frame ones, dropping some. That table supplies the V and J calls and clone size; D and trimming were determined from the DNA. The table includes about 200,000 clones, around nine tenths detected once. The chain is built from TRBV11-2 and TRBJ2-2; 7 bases match TRBD1. Sequencing used peripheral blood. The source of this sequence is a man aged 35-49 years with acute or convalescent COVID-19. As DNA, the CDR3 is TGTGCCAGCAGGTACACAGGGGCGAACACCGGGGAGCTGTTTTTT. This encodes CASRYTGANTGELFF.